This entry features one T cell receptor (beta chain) sequence. As processed by the authors: For nucleated cells, counts were estimated from reference gene primer amplification. TCRdb keeps only in-frame clones here, not all; method: immunoSEQ multiplex PCR. Clone size and V and J calls were adopted from that table, with D and trimming inferred from the DNA. The data hold roughly 200,000 clones, with more than 75% observed a single time. This specimen comes from a study of blood T cell repertoires in COVID-19. Study summary: Donors in the United States, Italy and Spain gave samples during acute or convalescent COVID-19. PBMCs, B-cell-depleted T cells, or T cells provided the cDNA or gDNA that made up the material.

The CDR3 is 12 residues long. Germline CDR1 and CDR2: MGHDK and SYGVNS. The V end lost 4 bases, the J end lost 3 bases, and 4 bases lay between the germline ends. This chain uses TRBV25-1 with TRBJ2-1; D gene ambiguous. Sequenced: peripheral blood. The source is a woman under 30 who had recovered from COVID-19. The CDR3 DNA sequence: TGTGCCAGCAGTGGCTACTACAATGAGCAGTTCTTC. Protein sequence: CASSGYYNEQFF.